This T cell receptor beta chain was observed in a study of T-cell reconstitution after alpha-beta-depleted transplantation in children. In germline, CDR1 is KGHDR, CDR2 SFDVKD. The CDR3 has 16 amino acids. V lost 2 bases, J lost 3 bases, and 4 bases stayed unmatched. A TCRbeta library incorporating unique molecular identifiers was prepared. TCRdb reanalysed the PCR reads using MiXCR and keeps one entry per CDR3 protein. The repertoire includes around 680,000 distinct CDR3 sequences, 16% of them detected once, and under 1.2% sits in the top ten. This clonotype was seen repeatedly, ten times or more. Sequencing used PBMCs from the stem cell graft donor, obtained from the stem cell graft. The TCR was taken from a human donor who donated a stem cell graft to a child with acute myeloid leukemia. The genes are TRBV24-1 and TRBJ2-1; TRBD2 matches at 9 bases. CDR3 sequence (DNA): TGTGCCACCAGTGATTCCGGGACTAGCCGCTACAATGAGCAGTTCTTC. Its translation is CATSDSGTSRYNEQFF.